This T cell receptor beta chain was recorded in a study of blood T cell repertoires in COVID-19. This table comes from immunoSEQ multiplex PCR, and its TCRdb copy is limited to in-frame clones, with some not included. This sample has tens of thousands of clones, with approximately 86% found just once. V lost 5 bases to trimming and J lost 5 bases; unmatched junction nucleotides: 3. The CDR3 totals 13 residues. The germline CDR1 and CDR2 sequences are SGHTS and YDEGEE. The study assigned cohorts using participant-reported clinical history. This clone was detected once. The genes are TRBV5-8 and TRBJ2-5; 10 bases agree with TRBD2. The sequenced sample was PBMCs or T cells enriched from blood (not recorded which). This receptor was taken from a woman aged 50 to 60 who had recovered from COVID-19. CDR3: CASRNSGRETQYF. The CDR3 DNA is TGTGCCAGCAGAAATAGCGGGAGGGAGACCCAGTACTTC.